These 30 T cell receptor beta chains were sequenced from one sample in a study of human T cells and chemical hapten exposure. MiXCR, applied by TCRdb to the RACE reads, yields one record per CDR3 protein. Altogether about 120,000 distinct CDR3 sequences are present, roughly 13% being singletons, with the ten largest covering about 0.85%. Time point noted: patch test 1, 2 weeks after DPC sensitization. Treatment: therapeutic diphenylcyclopropenone sensitization with weekly scalp DPC. Material: whole blood, obtained in connection with sensitization to the hapten diphenylcyclopropenone (DPC). These receptors originate from a man between 18 and 35 years old with alopecia areata. Some clones in this sample may be carry-over from other donors' samples.

The genes are TRBV2 and TRBJ2-1; D unclear. This CDR3 spans 12 amino acids. Trimming shortened V by 6 bases and J by 8 bases, and 11 bases separated the two germline ends. Germline V gene data show CDR1 as SNHLY and CDR2 as FYNNEI. The CDR3 coding sequence is TGTGCCAGCAGACAGAATTCGGATGAGCAGTTCTTC. Its translation: CASRQNSDEQFF.

The CDR3 DNA follows: TGCGCCAGCAGCCGCATAGACAGGGATTTTAACTATGGCTACACCTTC. It specifies CASSRIDRDFNYGYTF. V and J are TRBV4-3 and TRBJ1-2, with 7 bases fitting TRBD1. Per the germline V gene, CDR1 is LGHNA and CDR2 is YSLEER. With 4 bases clipped from V and 1 base from J, the junction kept 9 bases outside the gene matches. The CDR3 is 16 residues long.

This clonotype was found many times. The J gene is TRBJ2-2, the V gene TRBV7-9; D uncertain. Trimming removed 1 base from V and 7 bases from J, with 10 bases in between. The germline gives CDR1 SEHNR, CDR2 FQNEAQ (reference sequence). This CDR3 spans 14 amino acids. DNA for the CDR3: TGTGCCAGCAGCTTAGTACCGGGTGACGGGGAGCTGTTTTTT. The encoded protein is CASSLVPGDGELFF.

The CDR3 is CASSQHVGVTDTQYF. The CDR3 coding sequence is TGTGCCAGCAGCCAACACGTGGGAGTCACAGATACGCAGTATTTT. The chain has TRBV7-3 and TRBJ2-3, with TRBD2 as a possible D gene (5 bases). The V end was cut by 5 bases, the J end by 2 bases, with 14 bases between. The germline V gene encodes CDR1 SGHTA and CDR2 FQGTGA. This CDR3 is 15 amino acids long.

This clonotype was detected ten times or more. The V and J genes are TRBV12-3 or TRBV12-4 and TRBJ1-5, with 9 bases matching TRBD1. The CDR3 extends over 17 amino acids. V lost 6 bases to trimming and J lost 4 bases; unmatched junction nucleotides: 13. The CDR3 loop reads CASSSRGGQGVNQPQHF. The CDR3 nucleotides read TGTGCCAGCAGCTCCCGGGGGGGACAGGGAGTAAATCAGCCCCAGCATTTT.

The chain couples TRBV6-2 or TRBV6-3 to TRBJ2-7; D call uncertain. Germline-derived CDR1 and CDR2 are MNHEY and SVGEGT. The CDR3 loop spans 15 amino acids. Trimming shortened V by 6 bases and J by 2 bases, and 17 bases separated the two germline ends. The CDR3 is CASRPRSKGPYEQYV. The CDR3 DNA sequence: TGTGCCAGCAGACCCCGGTCAAAAGGCCCCTACGAGCAGTACGTC.

This chain connects TRBV9 to TRBJ1-2; D ambiguous. Trimming pared 2 bases from V and 2 bases from J, leaving 1 base between. The germline V gene has CDR1 SGDLS and CDR2 YYNGEE. The CDR3 runs to 11 residues. CDR3 bases: TGTGCCAGCAGCGTCAACTATGGCTACACCTTC. This translates into CASSVNYGYTF. The variable domain in full, completed from reference TRBV9 and TRBJ1-2, reads DSGVTQTPKHLITATGQRVTLRCSPRSGDLSVYWYQQSLDQGLQFLIQYYNGEERAKGNILERFSAQQFPDLHSELNLSSLELGDSALYFCASSVNYGYTFGSGTRLTVV.

V and J are TRBV5-1 and TRBJ1-1; 9 nucleotides line up with TRBD1. Germline V gives CDR1 SGHRS, CDR2 YFSETQ. CDR3 size: 16 residues. J lost 3 bases, V lost 4 bases, and 10 bases had no gene match. Here the CDR3 reads CASSPRDREDDTEAFF. The DNA of the CDR3 is TGCGCCAGCAGCCCGCGGGACAGGGAGGATGACACTGAAGCTTTCTTT. Filled out from reference TRBV5-1 and TRBJ1-1, the complete variable domain reads KAGVTQTPRYLIKTRGQQVTLSCSPISGHRSVSWYQQTPGQGLQFLFEYFSETQRNKGNFPGRFSGRQFSNSRSEMNVSTLELGDSALYLCASSPRDREDDTEAFFGQGTRLTVV.

This clonotype was detected only a few times. The chain combines TRBV24-1 with TRBJ2-3; either TRBD1 or TRBD2 may fit D (5 bases each). V shed 1 base and J shed 1 base, with 8 bases lying between them. CDR3 size: 15 residues. Germline V gene lookup returns CDR1 KGHDR and CDR2 SFDVKD. The CDR3 DNA follows: TGTGCCACCAGTGATTTTATGGGGGGCACAGATACGCAGTATTTT. Translating it yields CATSDFMGGTDTQYF.

This chain connects TRBV5-1 to TRBJ2-5; TRBD1 is a possible D gene (5 bases). Deletions cut 5 bases from V and 5 bases from J, with 13 bases between. The germline CDR1 and CDR2 sequences are SGHRS and YFSETQ. The CDR3 sequence is 13 residues long. CDR3 region: CASSRDSTETQYF. The CDR3, as DNA: TGCGCCAGCAGTCGTGACAGCACGGAGACCCAGTACTTC.

Only a few counts were recorded for this clonotype. The chain carries TRBV5-1 and TRBJ2-2; 7 positions agree with TRBD1. This CDR3 contains 16 residues. V shed 4 bases, J shed 0 bases, and the junction held 6 bases outside the gene matches. CDR1 and CDR2 from the germline V gene are SGHRS and YFSETQ. The CDR3 region has the DNA TGCGCCAGCAGCCCCTCCGGGACAGCGAACACCGGGGAGCTGTTTTTT. Translated, it gives CASSPSGTANTGELFF.

This clonotype has more than one count but fewer than ten. The V and J genes are TRBV20-1 and TRBJ1-4, with 11 bases aligning to TRBD1. This CDR3 has 14 residues. The J segment lost 8 bases and the V segment lost 5 bases, leaving 7 bases of the junction unmatched. Per germline, CDR1 DFQATT and CDR2 SNEGSKA (reference sequence). The CDR3 DNA reads TGCAGTGCTGGAATGGACAGGGGGCAAGAAAAACTGTTTTTT. Its protein is CSAGMDRGQEKLFF.

Notes on this clonotype: The junction departs from germline at one end; a sequencing error may be responsible. The J gene is TRBJ1-1, the V gene TRBV6-5; 7 positions match TRBD1. CDR1 is MNHEY, CDR2 SVGAGI, per germline. There are 15 residues in the CDR3. The CDR3 is CASSTWDRMNTEVFF. CDR3 DNA: TGTGCCAGCAGTACCTGGGACAGAATGAACACTGAAGTTTTCTTT.

The sample holds a few counts of this clonotype. V usage is TRBV27 and J usage is TRBJ1-6; tentative D call: TRBD1 (5 bases). The CDR3 consists of 14 residues. The germline V gene has CDR1 MNHEY and CDR2 SMNVEV (reference sequence). The V and J ends lost 7 bases and 10 bases respectively, with 17 bases between them. In nucleotides, the CDR3 is TGTGCCAGCACCGGGGGAGGGAACGGGTCACCCCTCCACTTT. This encodes CASTGGGNGSPLHF.

This clonotype was counted only a few times. The chain recombines TRBV3-1 with TRBJ2-2; TRBD1 matches 11 bases. The CDR3 runs 17 residues. Germline CDR1 is LGHDT and CDR2 is YNNKEL (reference sequence). The V and J ends lost 4 bases and 0 bases, in that order; junction bases with no gene match: 4. The CDR3 DNA follows: TGTGCCAGCAGCCCAGAGGGACAGGGGGCGAACACCGGGGAGCTGTTTTTT. Protein product: CASSPEGQGANTGELFF.

This chain connects TRBV6-1 to TRBJ1-4; D gene ambiguous. Trimming stripped 6 bases from V and 6 bases from J, with 11 bases between. The CDR3 extends over 13 amino acids. Per germline, CDR1 MNHNS and CDR2 SASEGT. This CDR3 reads CASSSGGDEKLFF. The CDR3 DNA follows: TGTGCCAGCAGCTCAGGAGGAGATGAAAAACTGTTTTTT.

This clonotype occurred a few times. This chain links TRBV2 with TRBJ2-7; D possibly corresponds to TRBD2 (7 bases). CDR1 is SNHLY, CDR2 FYNNEI, per germline. The CDR3 totals 14 residues. V lost 8 bases and J 5 bases, leaving 19 bases between the germline ends. This CDR3 reads CASGGVDRIDEQYV. DNA of the CDR3: TGTGCCAGCGGGGGGGTAGACAGGATCGACGAGCAGTACGTC.

This clonotype is a singleton in its sample. The chain recombines TRBV6-4 with TRBJ2-1; 8 bases are shared with TRBD2. The V segment lost 2 bases and the J segment 3 bases; nucleotides outside the gene matches: 6. The CDR3 runs 16 residues. Germline V gives CDR1 MRHNA, CDR2 SNTAGT. CDR3 nucleotides: TGTGCCAGCAGTGACGTGGCGGGGGGCAACTACAATGAGCAGTTCTTC. Translating it yields CASSDVAGGNYNEQFF.

A few counts support this clonotype. The rearrangement uses TRBV7-9 and TRBJ2-2, with D possibly TRBD2 on 5 matching bases. Trimming removed 4 bases from V and 4 bases from J, with 10 bases in between. The CDR3 covers 14 residues. Germline V gene data show CDR1 as SEHNR and CDR2 as FQNEAQ (reference sequence). CDR3 protein: CASSSLDFTGELFF. The CDR3 DNA sequence: TGTGCCAGCAGCTCCCTGGACTTCACCGGGGAGCTGTTTTTT.

The V gene is TRBV29-1, the J gene TRBJ1-1, with D perhaps matching TRBD1 (5 bases). The germline CDR1 and CDR2 sequences are SQVTM and ANQGSEA. V dropped 4 bases and J dropped 1 base, with 13 bases sitting between them. The length of the CDR3 is 14 residues. CDR3 sequence reads: CSVVLRGRNTEAFF. In nucleotides, the CDR3 is TGCAGCGTTGTTCTGAGGGGACGGAACACTGAAGCTTTCTTT.

This clonotype was seen more than once but under ten times. The CDR3: CASRVDRPKAFF. Written as DNA, the CDR3 is TGTGCCAGCAGGGTGGACAGACCGAAGGCTTTCTTT. This rearrangement joins TRBV2 to TRBJ1-1; D may be TRBD1 (6 bases). The CDR3 is made up of 12 amino acids. V gave up 6 bases and J gave up 11 bases, with 16 bases separating them. The germline V gene encodes CDR1 SNHLY and CDR2 FYNNEI.

The chain recombines TRBV6-2 or TRBV6-3 with TRBJ2-5; D remains ambiguous. CDR1 MNHEY and CDR2 SVGEGT come from the germline V gene. The V end was cut by 5 bases, the J end by 5 bases, with 9 bases between. The CDR3 length is 12 residues. The CDR3 here is CASSPSLETQYF. The CDR3 DNA sequence: TGTGCCAGCAGTCCGAGCCTGGAGACCCAGTACTTC.

The chain links TRBV18 to TRBJ1-2; possibly TRBD1 for D (6 bases). The CDR3 loop spans 17 amino acids. V was clipped by 0 bases and J by 4 bases, with 18 bases between them. The V gene's germline CDR1 is KGHSH and CDR2 LQKENI. In DNA, the CDR3 is TGTGCCAGCTCACCACCGGGGTCCGGGGGGCGCGGCTATGGCTACACCTTC. This codes for CASSPPGSGGRGYGYTF.

This sequence joins TRBV20-1 and TRBJ1-1, with D perhaps matching TRBD1 (5 bases). V lost 2 bases, J lost 3 bases, and 16 bases lay in between. Germline CDR1 is DFQATT and CDR2 is SNEGSKA (reference sequence). The CDR3 has 15 residues. CDR3 in DNA: TGCAGTGCTAGACCCTTATCCGGGGCGGACACTGAAGCTTTCTTT. Its translation: CSARPLSGADTEAFF.

Only a few counts were recorded for this clonotype. V is TRBV6-6 and J is TRBJ2-5, with 9 bases aligning to TRBD1. The CDR3 totals 14 residues. V lost 6 bases, J lost 4 bases, and 6 bases stayed unmatched. Germline V CDR1 and CDR2: MNHNY, SVGAGI (reference sequence). This chain's CDR3 is CASRGTGTSETQYF. CDR3 sequence (DNA): TGTGCCAGCAGAGGGACAGGGACCTCAGAGACCCAGTACTTC.

The rearrangement uses TRBV5-4 and TRBJ2-3; 11 nucleotides align to TRBD2. V was clipped by 5 bases and J by 4 bases; unmatched bases: 6. The CDR3 loop spans 15 amino acids. The V gene's germline CDR1 is SGHNT and CDR2 YYREEE (reference sequence). CDR3 region: CASRISGGAADTQYF. As DNA, the CDR3 is TGTGCCAGCAGGATTAGCGGGGGGGCGGCAGATACGCAGTATTTT.

J is TRBJ2-7 and V is TRBV29-1; D is perhaps TRBD1 (6 bases). The V gene's germline CDR1 is SQVTM and CDR2 ANQGSEA. This CDR3 contains 15 residues. The V end was cut by 5 bases, the J end by 0 bases, with 17 bases between. The CDR3 coding sequence is TGCAGCGTTTTCGGGACAAATACCCTCTCCTACGAGCAGTACTTC. It is translated as CSVFGTNTLSYEQYF.

Many counts were recorded for this clonotype. The chain recombines TRBV7-3 with TRBJ2-2; no reliable D call. Trimming took off 2 bases at V and 1 base at J, with 11 bases between the two ends. The germline CDR1 and CDR2 sequences are SGHTA and FQGTGA. This CDR3 spans 16 amino acids. CDR3 in DNA: TGTGCCAGCAGCTTAGCTGGTACGGGGAACACCGGGGAGCTGTTTTTT. This sequence encodes CASSLAGTGNTGELFF.

The gene calls are TRBV6-2 or TRBV6-3 and TRBJ2-7, with TRBD1 identical over 9 bases. Germline assignment: CDR1 MNHEY and CDR2 SVGEGT. The CDR3 runs 14 residues. The trim removed 4 bases at V and 7 bases at J, leaving 8 bases unmatched. CDR3 loop: CASSSLQGAYEQYV. The DNA for the CDR3 is TGTGCCAGCAGTTCTCTACAGGGGGCGTATGAGCAGTACGTC.

This clonotype was seen a handful of times. The chain joins TRBV11-2 to TRBJ2-1; 9 bases are shared with TRBD2. CDR3 size: 17 residues. J gave up 2 bases and V 5 bases, and 10 bases lay outside the gene matches. The germline gives CDR1 SGHAT, CDR2 FQNNGV. The CDR3 protein is CASSHLASGGPYNEQFF. CDR3 in DNA: TGTGCCAGCAGCCACCTAGCAAGCGGGGGGCCCTACAATGAGCAGTTCTTC.